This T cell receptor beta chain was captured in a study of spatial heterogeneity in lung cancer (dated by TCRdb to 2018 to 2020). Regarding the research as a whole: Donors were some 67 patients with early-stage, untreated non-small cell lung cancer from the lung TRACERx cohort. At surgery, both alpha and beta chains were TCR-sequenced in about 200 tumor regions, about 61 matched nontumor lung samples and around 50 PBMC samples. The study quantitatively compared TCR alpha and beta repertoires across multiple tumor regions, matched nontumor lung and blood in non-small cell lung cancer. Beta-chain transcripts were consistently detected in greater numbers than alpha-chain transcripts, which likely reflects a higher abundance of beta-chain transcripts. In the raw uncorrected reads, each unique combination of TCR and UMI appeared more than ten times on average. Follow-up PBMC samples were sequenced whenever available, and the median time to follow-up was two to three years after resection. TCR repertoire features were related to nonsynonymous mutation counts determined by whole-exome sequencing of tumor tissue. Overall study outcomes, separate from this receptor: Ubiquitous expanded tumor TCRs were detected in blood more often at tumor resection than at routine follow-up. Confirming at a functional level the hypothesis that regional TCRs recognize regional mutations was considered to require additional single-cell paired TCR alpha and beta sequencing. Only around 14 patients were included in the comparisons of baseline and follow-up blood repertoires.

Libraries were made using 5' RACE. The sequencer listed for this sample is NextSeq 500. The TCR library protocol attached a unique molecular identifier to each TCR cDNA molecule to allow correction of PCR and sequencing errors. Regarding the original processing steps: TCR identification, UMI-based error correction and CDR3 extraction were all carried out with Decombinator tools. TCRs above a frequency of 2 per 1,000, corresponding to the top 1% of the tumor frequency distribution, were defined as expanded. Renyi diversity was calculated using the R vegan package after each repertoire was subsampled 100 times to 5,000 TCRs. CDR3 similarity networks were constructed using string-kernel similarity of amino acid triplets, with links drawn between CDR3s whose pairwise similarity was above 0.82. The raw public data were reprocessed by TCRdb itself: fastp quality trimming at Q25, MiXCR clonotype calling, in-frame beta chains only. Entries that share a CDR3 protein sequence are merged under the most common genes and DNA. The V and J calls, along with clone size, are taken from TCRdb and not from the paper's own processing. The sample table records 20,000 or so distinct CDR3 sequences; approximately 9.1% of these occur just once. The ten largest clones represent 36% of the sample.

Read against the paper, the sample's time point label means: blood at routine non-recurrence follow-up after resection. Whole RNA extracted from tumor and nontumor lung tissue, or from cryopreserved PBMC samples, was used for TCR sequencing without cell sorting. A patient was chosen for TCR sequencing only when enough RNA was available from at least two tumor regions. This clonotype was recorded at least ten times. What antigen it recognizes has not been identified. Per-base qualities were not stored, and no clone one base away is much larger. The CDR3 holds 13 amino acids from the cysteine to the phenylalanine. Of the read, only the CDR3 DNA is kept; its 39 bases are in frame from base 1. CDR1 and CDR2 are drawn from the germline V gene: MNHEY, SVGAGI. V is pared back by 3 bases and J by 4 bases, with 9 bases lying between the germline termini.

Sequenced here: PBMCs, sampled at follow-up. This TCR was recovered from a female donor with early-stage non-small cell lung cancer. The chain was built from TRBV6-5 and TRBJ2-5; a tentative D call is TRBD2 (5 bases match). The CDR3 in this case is CASSYGLLETQYF. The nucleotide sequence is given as TGTGCCAGCAGTTATGGACTCTTAGAGACCCAGTACTTC.